This T cell receptor beta chain was recorded in a study of cytomegalovirus exposure and HLA in healthy donors. For this clone: The antigen is undetermined.

The PCR made use of 60 Vbeta and 13 Jbeta primers. This table comes from immunoSEQ multiplex PCR, and its TCRdb copy is limited to in-frame clones, with some not included. The table records about 110,000 clones, around 76% of them present only once. This CDR3 region has 11 residues. With 4 bases removed from V and 3 bases from J, the gap between germline ends came to 3 bases. The germline CDR1 and CDR2 sequences are SGHTA and FQGNSA. The study, taken as a whole, reports: A cluster of highly shared sequence variants was likely a sequencing artifact. Reported performance of the classifier showed diagnosis of cytomegalovirus status with high specificity and sensitivity. Cytomegalovirus association was listed for about 180 TCR beta chains.

Material: PBMCs. V gene TRBV7-2 combines with J gene TRBJ2-5; no firm D call. This TCR derives from a young man in good health and CMV-seronegative. The CDR3 reads CASSSEETQYF. CDR3 nucleotide sequence: TGTGCCAGCAGCTCCGAAGAGACCCAGTACTTC. Based on the CDR3 plus reference TRBV7-2 and TRBJ2-5, the full variable domain is GAGVSQSPSNKVTEKGKDVELRCDPISGHTALYWYRQSLGQGLEFLIYFQGNSAPDKSGLPSDRFSAERTGGSVSTLTIQRTQQEDSAVYLCASSSEETQYFGPGTRLLVL.